Following are 27 T cell receptor beta chains from one sample sequenced in a study of blood T cell repertoires in COVID-19. The repertoire was sequenced with immunoSEQ multiplex PCR; TCRdb's copy has only in-frame clones and lacks some. Among 280,000 or so clones listed, around 90% were seen once. Specimen: PBMCs or T cells enriched from blood (not recorded which). All receptors come from a woman in her 40s who had recovered from COVID-19.

This clone was picked up a small number of times. The rearrangement joins TRBV20-1 to TRBJ2-7; possible D gene TRBD1, 6 bases. CDR1 DFQATT and CDR2 SNEGSKA come from the germline V gene (reference sequence). V was shortened by 3 bases and J by 1 base, with 10 bases between the two germline ends. The CDR3 is 13 residues long. The CDR3 DNA follows: TGCAGTGCTAGTTGGACAGAATCCTACGAGCAGTACTTC. The encoded protein is CSASWTESYEQYF.

J is TRBJ2-3 and V is TRBV28; tentatively, D is TRBD2 (6 bases). The CDR3 runs 15 residues. Germline CDR1 reads MDHEN; CDR2 reads SYDVKM. Trimming removed 3 bases at V and 6 bases at J, with 16 bases between. The CDR3 reads CASSFSRGGEDTQYF. The CDR3 bases are TGTGCCAGCAGTTTTTCAAGGGGAGGCGAGGATACGCAGTATTTT.

This clone was seen once. The V gene is TRBV28, the J gene TRBJ2-7, with 7 bases fitting TRBD1. The CDR3 length is 13 residues. Germline V gene sequence: CDR1 MDHEN, CDR2 SYDVKM. Trimming at V came to 5 bases and at J to 5 bases, leaving 6 bases not matched to a gene. CDR3 nucleotides: TGTGCCAGCAGTAACGACAGGGACCACGAGCAGTACTTC. Residues: CASSNDRDHEQYF.

The rearrangement joins TRBV4-3 to TRBJ1-1; D might be TRBD1 (6 bases). This CDR3 comprises 13 residues. Looked up from germline, CDR1 is LGHNA and CDR2 is YSLEER. The ends were cut back, 3 bases at V and 1 base at J, with 6 bases in the middle. DNA of the CDR3: TGCGCCAGCAGCCAGACAGGGAACACTGAAGCTTTCTTT. Residues: CASSQTGNTEAFF.

The rearrangement uses TRBV11-2 and TRBJ2-7; TRBD2 aligns across 7 bases. CDR1 SGHAT and CDR2 FQNNGV come from the germline V gene. The trim removed 8 bases at V and 2 bases at J, leaving 3 bases unmatched. There are 12 residues in the CDR3. CDR3 protein: CASRGVPYEQYF. DNA for the CDR3: TGTGCCAGCCGGGGGGTCCCCTACGAGCAGTACTTC. Full variable domain (missing parts from reference TRBV11-2 and TRBJ2-7): EAGVAQSPRYKIIEKRQSVAFWCNPISGHATLYWYQQILGQGPKLLIQFQNNGVVDDSQLPKDRFSAERLKGVDSTLKIQPAKLEDSAVYLCASRGVPYEQYFGPGTRLTVT.

This chain links TRBV14 with TRBJ1-1; no clear D. This CDR3 is built from 15 residues. Per germline, CDR1 SGHDN and CDR2 FVKESK. V was pared by 1 base and J by 5 bases, with 14 bases between. CDR3 in amino acids: CASSQVGGLGTEAFF. The CDR3 nucleotides read TGTGCCAGCAGCCAAGTGGGAGGGCTGGGGACTGAAGCTTTCTTT.

V is TRBV7-8 and J is TRBJ2-3; TRBD1 aligns across 7 bases. The CDR3 covers 16 residues. CDR1 and CDR2 (germline): SGHVS, FQNEAQ. Trimming took 4 bases from V and 0 from J; bases not matched to a gene: 7. The CDR3 reads CASSSVTGLSTDTQYF. The CDR3 DNA follows: TGTGCCAGCAGCTCCGTGACAGGGCTCAGCACAGATACGCAGTATTTT.

This chain links TRBV24-1 with TRBJ2-3; no reliable D call. There are 15 residues in the CDR3. Trimming cost V 3 bases and J 0 bases, with 9 bases left between them. Germline V CDR1 and CDR2: KGHDR, SFDVKD. The CDR3 region has the DNA TGTGCCACCAGTGATCGTGGGCCTAGCACAGATACGCAGTATTTT. Amino acids: CATSDRGPSTDTQYF.

Comment on this clone: This CDR3 is also generated by other DNA sequences in the sample. The chain combines TRBV29-1 with TRBJ1-1; D gene ambiguous. The V end lost 4 bases, the J end lost 0 bases, and 3 bases lay between the germline ends. CDR1 SQVTM and CDR2 ANQGSEA come from the germline V gene. CDR3 size: 11 residues. The CDR3 nucleotides read TGCAGCGTTGGCGTGAACACTGAAGCTTTCTTT. This encodes CSVGVNTEAFF. Full variable domain (remainder filled in from reference TRBV29-1 and TRBJ1-1): SAVISQKPSRDICQRGTSLTIQCQVDSQVTMMFWYRQQPGQSLTLIATANQGSEATYESGFVIDKFPISRPNLTFSTLTVSNMSPEDSSIYLCSVGVNTEAFFGQGTRLTVV.

The genes are TRBV6-2 or TRBV6-3 and TRBJ1-1; 9 nucleotides line up with TRBD1. The germline CDR1 and CDR2 sequences are MNHEY and SVGEGT. The CDR3 runs 15 residues. With 0 bases clipped from V and 5 bases from J, the junction kept 4 bases outside the gene matches. CDR3 coding DNA: TGTGCCAGCAGTTACTCGGGGACAGGGAAGACTGAAGCTTTCTTT. It specifies CASSYSGTGKTEAFF.

This clone was counted many times. The genes are TRBV2 and TRBJ2-7, with a weak D call TRBD1 (6 bases). V was pared by 6 bases and J by 0 bases, with 15 bases between. The length of the CDR3 is 15 residues. CDR1 is SNHLY, CDR2 FYNNEI, per germline. The DNA for the CDR3 is TGTGCCAGCAGGGCCGGACAGATCGCCTCCTACGAGCAGTACTTC. Amino acids: CASRAGQIASYEQYF.

This clone was recorded only once. The chain links TRBV19 to TRBJ2-7; 11 bases agree with TRBD1. The V and J ends lost 2 bases and 4 bases, in that order; junction bases with no gene match: 4. The germline V gene encodes CDR1 LNHDA and CDR2 SQIVND (reference sequence). The CDR3 is 15 amino acids. This chain's CDR3 is CASSIWTGGSYEQYF. The CDR3 DNA sequence: TGTGCCAGTAGTATATGGACAGGGGGCTCATACGAGCAGTACTTC.

This clone was counted between two and nine times. This chain uses TRBV5-1 with TRBJ2-3, with D uncertain. The CDR3 is 15 residues long. Trimming took off 1 base at V and 0 bases at J, with 9 bases between the two ends. CDR1 is SGHRS, CDR2 YFSETQ, per germline. DNA of the CDR3: TGCGCCAGCAGCTTGCGACTTACTAGCACAGATACGCAGTATTTT. This translates into CASSLRLTSTDTQYF. Supplemented by reference TRBV5-1 and TRBJ2-3, the full variable domain reads KAGVTQTPRYLIKTRGQQVTLSCSPISGHRSVSWYQQTPGQGLQFLFEYFSETQRNKGNFPGRFSGRQFSNSRSEMNVSTLELGDSALYLCASSLRLTSTDTQYFGPGTRLTVL.

The V gene is TRBV10-2, the J gene TRBJ2-7, with 10 bases identical to TRBD2. J gave up 0 bases and V 6 bases, and 2 bases lay outside the gene matches. Germline V gene lookup returns CDR1 WSHSY and CDR2 SAAADI. The CDR3 contains 14 residues. CDR3 sequence (DNA): TGCGCCAGCAGGGGACTAGCGAGCTCCTACGAGCAGTACTTC. Translating it yields CASRGLASSYEQYF.

The chain recombines TRBV5-1 with TRBJ2-2; 11 nucleotides align to TRBD2. The CDR3 covers 17 residues. Germline CDR1 SGHRS, CDR2 YFSETQ. Trimming removed 4 bases from V and 2 bases from J; junction bases left unmatched: 7. The CDR3 region has the DNA TGCGCCAGCAGCGGTCTAGCGGGAGGTCCCAACACCGGGGAGCTGTTTTTT. Its translation is CASSGLAGGPNTGELFF.

The chain carries TRBV20-1 and TRBJ2-7; possible D gene TRBD2, 5 bases. The CDR3 sequence is 13 residues long. CDR1 is DFQATT and CDR2 is SNEGSKA in the germline V gene (reference sequence). The germline V and J ends were trimmed by 3 bases and 0 bases, with 9 bases remaining between them. The CDR3 sequence: CSASRTGSYEQYF. CDR3 nucleotide sequence: TGCAGTGCTAGTAGGACTGGCTCCTACGAGCAGTACTTC.

The chain employs TRBV28 and TRBJ2-1; 13 bases are shared with TRBD2. This CDR3 has 15 amino acids. From germline, CDR1 is MDHEN and CDR2 SYDVKM. With 5 bases clipped from V and 9 bases from J, the junction kept 7 bases outside the gene matches. CDR3 loop: CASSLGLAGRAEQFF. Here the CDR3 DNA reads TGTGCCAGCAGTCTGGGACTAGCGGGACGTGCTGAGCAGTTCTTC.

J is TRBJ2-5 and V is TRBV29-1, with D maybe TRBD1 (6 bases). This CDR3 spans 13 amino acids. With 4 bases removed from V and 7 bases from J, the gap between germline ends came to 16 bases. Germline-derived CDR1 and CDR2 are SQVTM and ANQGSEA. CDR3 in amino acids: CSVAPDSSRTQYF. The CDR3 DNA sequence: TGCAGCGTTGCCCCGGACAGCTCAAGGACCCAGTACTTC. Supplemented by reference TRBV29-1 and TRBJ2-5, the full variable domain reads SAVISQKPSRDICQRGTSLTIQCQVDSQVTMMFWYRQQPGQSLTLIATANQGSEATYESGFVIDKFPISRPNLTFSTLTVSNMSPEDSSIYLCSVAPDSSRTQYFGPGTRLLVL.

V and J are TRBV6-5 and TRBJ2-7, with D perhaps TRBD2 (6 bases). The V end lost 5 bases, the J end lost 2 bases, and 10 bases lay between the germline ends. The CDR3 extends over 13 amino acids. Germline values: CDR1 MNHEY, CDR2 SVGAGI. DNA of the CDR3: TGTGCCAGCAGTCCTCGGGAGACCTACGAGCAGTACTTC. Translating it yields CASSPRETYEQYF.

Points on this clone: The same CDR3 arises from other DNA sequences in this sample as well. The chain couples TRBV20-1 to TRBJ1-2, with D hard to call. CDR1 is DFQATT and CDR2 is SNEGSKA in the germline V gene (reference sequence). The CDR3 length is 11 residues. Trimming took off 4 bases at V and 0 bases at J, with 3 bases between the two ends. CDR3 DNA: TGCAGTGCTACAGCTAACTATGGCTACACCTTC. Its translation: CSATANYGYTF.

This rearrangement joins TRBV6-2 or TRBV6-3 to TRBJ1-5, with 7 bases lining up with TRBD1. Germline V gene data show CDR1 as MNHEY and CDR2 as SVGEGT. The V gene end was trimmed by 5 bases and the J gene end by 5 bases; junction bases not matched to a gene: 18. The CDR3 totals 18 residues. CDR3: CASSQPRQGKLGYQPQHF. CDR3 coding DNA: TGTGCCAGCAGTCAACCTAGACAGGGTAAATTAGGATATCAGCCCCAGCATTTT.

J is TRBJ1-2 and V is TRBV19, with 8 bases lining up with TRBD1. The germline gives CDR1 LNHDA, CDR2 SQIVND (reference sequence). The CDR3 sequence is 17 residues long. V was clipped by 5 bases and J by 8 bases; unmatched bases: 19. The CDR3 DNA is TGTGCCAGTAGTTCCCCGGGACAGGACCCCATCTTGGGGGGCTACACCTTC. Translated, it gives CASSSPGQDPILGGYTF.

This chain joins TRBV6-2 or TRBV6-3 and TRBJ2-3; a weak D match, TRBD2 (6 bases). The germline CDR1 and CDR2 sequences are MNHEY and SVGEGT. This CDR3 is 15 amino acids long. The germline V and J ends were trimmed by 6 bases and 2 bases, with 15 bases remaining between them. The CDR3 loop reads CASSPAGLFTDTQYF. The CDR3 nucleotides are TGTGCCAGCAGCCCGGCGGGACTTTTCACAGATACGCAGTATTTT.

In DNA, the CDR3 is TGTGCCAGCAGCGCGCTTGGCGGGAGAGGAGCCTACGAGCAGTACTTC. This encodes CASSALGGRGAYEQYF. The chain couples TRBV7-2 to TRBJ2-7; 7 bases are shared with TRBD2. The V segment lost 5 bases and the J segment 2 bases; nucleotides outside the gene matches: 12. CDR3 length equals 16 residues. Germline-derived CDR1 and CDR2 are SGHTA and FQGNSA.

The chain joins TRBV21-1 to TRBJ2-7; whether TRBD2, the table's D call, matches the DNA was not checked. TRBV21-1 is tagged as a pseudogene. The CDR3 is 16 residues long. The CDR3 is CASSKVGRESLYEQYF. CDR3 nucleotide sequence: TGTGCCAGCAGCAAAGTGGGGCGGGAGTCGCTCTACGAGCAGTACTTC.

This clone has ten or more counts. V gene TRBV2 combines with J gene TRBJ2-7; 8 bases map to TRBD2. Germline assignment: CDR1 SNHLY and CDR2 FYNNEI. The trim removed 2 bases at V and 7 bases at J, leaving 10 bases unmatched. This CDR3 is 15 amino acids long. CDR3 loop: CASSELDAGGGEQYF. Here the CDR3 DNA reads TGTGCCAGCAGTGAACTCGATGCGGGAGGCGGGGAGCAGTACTTC.

The chain is built from TRBV6-1 and TRBJ2-1; 11 nucleotides agree with TRBD2. This CDR3 contains 18 residues. Germline assignment: CDR1 MNHNS and CDR2 SASEGT. V shed 2 bases and J 2 bases; nucleotides not matched to a gene: 8. This chain's CDR3 is CASSELAGLAGPYNEQFF. The CDR3 nucleotides read TGTGCCAGCAGTGAACTCGCCGGACTAGCGGGCCCCTACAATGAGCAGTTCTTC.